A single sample is the source of the 2 T cell receptor beta chains below, sequenced in a study of OX40 agonist ivuxolimab in advanced cancers. Sequenced by immunoSEQ multiplex PCR; TCRdb stores in-frame clones only, minus some. The data show around 53,000 clones, roughly 88% seen once. Sequenced here: CD4+ or CD8+ T cells sorted from blood, sampled in a trial of the OX40 agonist ivuxolimab. The receptors shown here come from an adult with an advanced solid tumor such as melanoma, head and neck, liver or kidney cancer.

The V call is TRBV6-5, the J call TRBJ1-5; weak D call: TRBD1 (6 bases). V was pared by 8 bases and J by 2 bases, with 10 bases between. The CDR3 length is 13 residues. CDR1 MNHEY and CDR2 SVGAGI come from the germline V gene. The CDR3 DNA is TGTGCCAGCGGCTACAGGGGCAATCAGCCCCAGCATTTT. Its translation is CASGYRGNQPQHF.

V gene TRBV5-6 combines with J gene TRBJ1-2, with 8 bases matching TRBD1. CDR1 is SGHDT and CDR2 is YYEEEE in the germline V gene. The CDR3 covers 17 residues. Unmatched junction bases numbered 10, after V lost 3 bases and J lost 0 bases. The CDR3 reads CASSSAGQGSANYGYTF. In nucleotides, the CDR3 is TGTGCCAGCAGCTCAGCCGGACAGGGATCAGCTAACTATGGCTACACCTTC.